The clone carrying this T cell receptor (beta chain) occurred once. These data belong to a study of blood T cell repertoires in COVID-19. Study summary: The United States, Italy and Spain were the sources of the acute and convalescent COVID-19 samples. From T cells, B-cell-depleted T cells, or PBMCs came the material, which was cDNA or gDNA.

The authors' processing: Reference gene primers were amplified, and this amplification served to estimate nucleated cell counts. The data were produced by immunoSEQ multiplex PCR, yet TCRdb's version contains in-frame clones alone and is incomplete. V and J calls and clone size are given by that table; D and trimming were obtained from the DNA. Counted here are about 60,000 clones, roughly four fifths occurring once; the ten biggest clones make up 3.5%. Source material: peripheral blood. The sequence was collected from a man aged 60-69 years with acute or convalescent COVID-19.

The CDR3 is CASSRDSGNYGYTF. In DNA form, the CDR3 reads TGTGCCAGCAGCAGGGACAGCGGTAACTATGGCTACACCTTC. This chain joins TRBV2 and TRBJ1-2; TRBD1 aligns across 7 bases. The CDR3 has 14 residues. V shed 6 bases, J shed 1 base, and the junction held 5 bases outside the gene matches. Germline V gene data show CDR1 as SNHLY and CDR2 as FYNNEI. The variable domain in full, with the rest retrieved from reference TRBV2 and TRBJ1-2, is EPEVTQTPSHQVTQMGQEVILRCVPISNHLYFYWYRQILGQKVEFLVSFYNNEISEKSEIFDDQFSVERPDGSNFTLKIRSTKLEDSAMYFCASSRDSGNYGYTFGSGTRLTVV.